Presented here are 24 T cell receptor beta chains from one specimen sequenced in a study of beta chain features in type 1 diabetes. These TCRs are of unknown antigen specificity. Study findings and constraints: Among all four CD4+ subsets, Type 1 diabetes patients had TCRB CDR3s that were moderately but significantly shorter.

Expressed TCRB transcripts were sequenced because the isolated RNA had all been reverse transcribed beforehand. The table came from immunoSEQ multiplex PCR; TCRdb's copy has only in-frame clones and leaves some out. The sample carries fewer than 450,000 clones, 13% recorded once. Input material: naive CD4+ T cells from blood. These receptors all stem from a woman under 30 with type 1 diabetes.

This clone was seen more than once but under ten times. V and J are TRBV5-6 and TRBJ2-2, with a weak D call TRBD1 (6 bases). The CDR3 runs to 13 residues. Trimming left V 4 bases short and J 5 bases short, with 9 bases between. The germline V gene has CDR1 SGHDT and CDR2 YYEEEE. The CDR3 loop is CASSQQGTGELFF. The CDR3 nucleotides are TGTGCCAGCAGCCAACAGGGAACCGGGGAGCTGTTTTTT.

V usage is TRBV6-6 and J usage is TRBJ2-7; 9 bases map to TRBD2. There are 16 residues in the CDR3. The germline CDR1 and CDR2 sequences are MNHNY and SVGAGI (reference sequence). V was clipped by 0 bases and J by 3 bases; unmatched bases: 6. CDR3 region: CASSYSGGRAFYEQYF. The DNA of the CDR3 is TGTGCCAGCAGTTACTCGGGCGGGAGGGCCTTCTACGAGCAGTACTTC.

CDR3 nucleotides: TGTGCCAGCAGCTTGGGGCGACAGGGGGGGAACACTGAAGCTTTCTTT. It yields the protein CASSLGRQGGNTEAFF. The chain employs TRBV5-4 and TRBJ1-1, with 9 nucleotides matching TRBD1. The trim removed 0 bases at V and 1 base at J, leaving 4 bases unmatched. The length of the CDR3 is 16 residues. Germline loops: CDR1 SGHNT, CDR2 YYREEE (reference sequence). Combining the CDR3 with reference TRBV5-4 and TRBJ1-1 gives the whole variable domain ETGVTQSPTHLIKTRGQQVTLRCSSQSGHNTVSWYQQALGQGPQFIFQYYREEENGRGNFPPRFSGLQFPNYSSELNVNALELDDSALYLCASSLGRQGGNTEAFFGQGTRLTVV.

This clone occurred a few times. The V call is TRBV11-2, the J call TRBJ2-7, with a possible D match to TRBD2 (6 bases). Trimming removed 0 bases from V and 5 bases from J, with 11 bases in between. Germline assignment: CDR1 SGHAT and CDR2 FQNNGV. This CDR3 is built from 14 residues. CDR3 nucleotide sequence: TGTGCCAGCAGCTTAGACCTAAAGCGGGACGAGCAGTACGTC. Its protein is CASSLDLKRDEQYV.

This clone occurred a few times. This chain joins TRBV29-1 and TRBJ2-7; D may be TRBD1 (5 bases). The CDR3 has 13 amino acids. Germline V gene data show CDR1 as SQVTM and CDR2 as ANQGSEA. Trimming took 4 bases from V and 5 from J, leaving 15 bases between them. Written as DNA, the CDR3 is TGCAGCGTTGTAAGGGGATTGACTCACGAGCAGTACTTC. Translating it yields CSVVRGLTHEQYF.

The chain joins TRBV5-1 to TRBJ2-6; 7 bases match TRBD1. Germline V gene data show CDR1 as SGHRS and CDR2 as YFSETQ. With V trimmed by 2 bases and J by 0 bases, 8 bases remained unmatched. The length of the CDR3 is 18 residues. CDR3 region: CASSLRDSESSGANVLTF. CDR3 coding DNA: TGCGCCAGCAGCTTACGGGACAGTGAAAGCTCTGGGGCCAACGTCCTGACTTTC.

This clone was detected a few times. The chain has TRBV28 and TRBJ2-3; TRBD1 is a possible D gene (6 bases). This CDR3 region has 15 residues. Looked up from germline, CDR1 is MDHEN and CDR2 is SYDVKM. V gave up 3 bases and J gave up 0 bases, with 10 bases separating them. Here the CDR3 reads CASSLSGVSTDTQYF. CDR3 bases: TGTGCCAGCAGTTTGTCAGGGGTCAGCACAGATACGCAGTATTTT.

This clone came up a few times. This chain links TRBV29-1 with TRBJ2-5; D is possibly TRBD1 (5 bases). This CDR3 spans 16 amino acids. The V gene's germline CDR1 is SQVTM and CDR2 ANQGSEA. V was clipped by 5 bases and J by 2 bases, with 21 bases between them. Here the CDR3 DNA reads TGCAGCGTTCGCCCGCGTGGGGCAGACCGACAAGAGACCCAGTACTTC. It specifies CSVRPRGADRQETQYF.

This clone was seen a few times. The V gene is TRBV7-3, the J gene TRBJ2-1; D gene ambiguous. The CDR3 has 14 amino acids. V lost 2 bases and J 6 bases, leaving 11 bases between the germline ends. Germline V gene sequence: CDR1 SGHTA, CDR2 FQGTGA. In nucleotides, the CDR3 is TGTGCCAGCAGCTTAGGAGTAGCTCGCAATGAGCAGTTCTTC. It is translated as CASSLGVARNEQFF.

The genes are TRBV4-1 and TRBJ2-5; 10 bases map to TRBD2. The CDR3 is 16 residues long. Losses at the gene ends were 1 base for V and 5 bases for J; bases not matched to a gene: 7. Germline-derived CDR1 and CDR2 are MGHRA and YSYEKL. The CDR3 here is CASSQGPPSGSETQYF. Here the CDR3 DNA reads TGCGCCAGCAGCCAAGGCCCCCCTAGCGGGAGCGAGACCCAGTACTTC.

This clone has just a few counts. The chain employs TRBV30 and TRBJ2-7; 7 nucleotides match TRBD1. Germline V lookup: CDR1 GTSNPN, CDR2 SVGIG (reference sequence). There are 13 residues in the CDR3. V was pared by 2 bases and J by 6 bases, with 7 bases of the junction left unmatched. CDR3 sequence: CAWSTTDRREQYF. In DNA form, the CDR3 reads TGTGCCTGGAGTACAACGGACAGGCGCGAGCAGTACTTC.

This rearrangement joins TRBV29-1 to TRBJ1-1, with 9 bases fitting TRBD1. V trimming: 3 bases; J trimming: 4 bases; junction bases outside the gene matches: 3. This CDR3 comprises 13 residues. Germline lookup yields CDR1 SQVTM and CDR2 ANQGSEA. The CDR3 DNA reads TGCAGCGTTGAGCGACAGGGGGGCACTGAAGCTTTCTTT. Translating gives CSVERQGGTEAFF.

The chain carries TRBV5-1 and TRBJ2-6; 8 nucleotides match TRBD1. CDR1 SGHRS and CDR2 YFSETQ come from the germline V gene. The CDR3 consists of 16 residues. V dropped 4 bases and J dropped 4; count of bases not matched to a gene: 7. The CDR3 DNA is TGCGCCAGCAGCGTGCAGGGGGCGCAAGGGGCCAACGTCCTGACTTTC. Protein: CASSVQGAQGANVLTF.

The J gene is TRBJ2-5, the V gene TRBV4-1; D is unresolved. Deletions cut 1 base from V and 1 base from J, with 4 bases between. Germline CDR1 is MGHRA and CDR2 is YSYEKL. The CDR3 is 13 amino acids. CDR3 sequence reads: CASSQAPQETQYF. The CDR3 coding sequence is TGCGCCAGCAGCCAAGCTCCCCAAGAGACCCAGTACTTC.

CDR3: CASSFPGGASGYQETQYF. CDR3 sequence (DNA): TGTGCCAGCAGTTTCCCCGGGGGGGCTAGCGGATACCAAGAGACCCAGTACTTC. This chain connects TRBV28 to TRBJ2-5; 8 bases fit TRBD2. The CDR3 extends over 18 amino acids. J was trimmed by 0 bases and V by 3 bases; bases with no gene match: 12. CDR1 and CDR2 (germline): MDHEN, SYDVKM.

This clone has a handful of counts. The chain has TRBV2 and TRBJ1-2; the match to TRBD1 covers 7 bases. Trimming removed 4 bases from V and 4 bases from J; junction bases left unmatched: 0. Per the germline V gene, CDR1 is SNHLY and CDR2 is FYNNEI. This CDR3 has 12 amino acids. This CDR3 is CASSGQGYGYTF. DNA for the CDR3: TGTGCCAGCAGTGGACAGGGCTATGGCTACACCTTC.

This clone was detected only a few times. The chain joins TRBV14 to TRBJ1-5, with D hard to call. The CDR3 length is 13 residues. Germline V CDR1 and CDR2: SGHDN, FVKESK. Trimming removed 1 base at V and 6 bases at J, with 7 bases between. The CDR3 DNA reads TGTGCCAGCAGCCAAGGGCACAGTCAGCCCCAGCATTTT. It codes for CASSQGHSQPQHF.

CDR3 protein: CASSGQGATEAFF. The CDR3 DNA reads as TGTGCCAGCAGCGGACAGGGGGCAACTGAAGCTTTCTTT. The chain couples TRBV9 to TRBJ1-1; 10 bases match TRBD1. The germline V gene has CDR1 SGDLS and CDR2 YYNGEE. This CDR3 contains 13 residues. V trimming: 3 bases; J trimming: 5 bases; junction bases outside the gene matches: 1.

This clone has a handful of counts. The CDR3 DNA reads as TGTGCCAGCAGCTTCAGACAGGGAGTAACAGATACGCAGTATTTT. Amino acids: CASSFRQGVTDTQYF. The rearrangement uses TRBV5-4 and TRBJ2-3, with 7 bases aligning to TRBD1. Germline values: CDR1 SGHNT, CDR2 YYREEE (reference sequence). The CDR3 is 15 amino acids. The trim removed 2 bases at V and 3 bases at J, leaving 6 bases unmatched. The full variable domain, in which reference TRBV5-4 and TRBJ2-3 provide the parts outside the CDR3, is ETGVTQSPTHLIKTRGQQVTLRCSSQSGHNTVSWYQQALGQGPQFIFQYYREEENGRGNFPPRFSGLQFPNYSSELNVNALELDDSALYLCASSFRQGVTDTQYFGPGTRLTVL.

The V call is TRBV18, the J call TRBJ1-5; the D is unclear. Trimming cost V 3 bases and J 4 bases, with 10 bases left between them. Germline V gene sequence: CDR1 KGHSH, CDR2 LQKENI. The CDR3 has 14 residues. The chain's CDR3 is CASSPTATNQPQHF. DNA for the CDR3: TGTGCCAGCTCACCCACGGCGACTAATCAGCCCCAGCATTTT. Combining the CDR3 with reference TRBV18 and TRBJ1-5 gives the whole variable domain NAGVMQNPRHLVRRRGQEARLRCSPMKGHSHVYWYRQLPEEGLKFMVYLQKENIIDESGMPKERFSAEFPKEGPSILRIQQVVRGDSAAYFCASSPTATNQPQHFGDGTRLSIL.

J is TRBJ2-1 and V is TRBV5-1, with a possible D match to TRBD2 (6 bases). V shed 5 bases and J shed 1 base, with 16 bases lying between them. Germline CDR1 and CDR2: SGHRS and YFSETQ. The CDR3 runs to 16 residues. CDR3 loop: CASSSVAAWSYNEQFF. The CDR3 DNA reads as TGCGCCAGCAGTTCTGTAGCGGCGTGGTCCTACAATGAGCAGTTCTTC. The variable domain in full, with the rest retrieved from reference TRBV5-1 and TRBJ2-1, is KAGVTQTPRYLIKTRGQQVTLSCSPISGHRSVSWYQQTPGQGLQFLFEYFSETQRNKGNFPGRFSGRQFSNSRSEMNVSTLELGDSALYLCASSSVAAWSYNEQFFGPGTRLTVL.

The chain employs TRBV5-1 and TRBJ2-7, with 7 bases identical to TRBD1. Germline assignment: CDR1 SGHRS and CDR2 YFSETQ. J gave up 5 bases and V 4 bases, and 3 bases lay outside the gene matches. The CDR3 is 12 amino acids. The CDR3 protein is CASSTTGDEQYF. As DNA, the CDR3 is TGCGCCAGCAGCACAACAGGGGACGAGCAGTACTTC.

In DNA form, the CDR3 reads TGCGCCAGCAGCTTGGTCCCAGGCCAAGAGACCCAGTACTTC. This codes for CASSLVPGQETQYF. The chain employs TRBV5-1 and TRBJ2-5, with D unresolved. Trimming cost V 0 bases and J 1 base, with 7 bases left between them. Germline V gene lookup returns CDR1 SGHRS and CDR2 YFSETQ. The CDR3 is 14 residues long.

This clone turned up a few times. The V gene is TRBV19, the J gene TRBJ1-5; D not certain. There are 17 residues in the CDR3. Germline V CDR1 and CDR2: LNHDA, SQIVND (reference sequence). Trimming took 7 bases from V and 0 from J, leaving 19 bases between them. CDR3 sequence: CASISSTAAYSNQPQHF. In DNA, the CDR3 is TGTGCCAGTATCAGTAGCACGGCAGCATATAGCAATCAGCCCCAGCATTTT.